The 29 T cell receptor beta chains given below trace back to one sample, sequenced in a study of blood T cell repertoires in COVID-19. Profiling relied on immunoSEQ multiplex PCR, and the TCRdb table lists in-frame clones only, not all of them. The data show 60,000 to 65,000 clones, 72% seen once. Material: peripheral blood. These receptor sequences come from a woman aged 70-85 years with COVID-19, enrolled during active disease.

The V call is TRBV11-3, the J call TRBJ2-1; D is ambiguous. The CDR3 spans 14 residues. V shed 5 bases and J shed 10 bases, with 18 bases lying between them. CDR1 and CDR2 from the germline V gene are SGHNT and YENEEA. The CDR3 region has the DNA TGTGCCAGCAGCCCCCCGGGTTCCCCTTCCGAGCAGTTCTTC. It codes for CASSPPGSPSEQFF.

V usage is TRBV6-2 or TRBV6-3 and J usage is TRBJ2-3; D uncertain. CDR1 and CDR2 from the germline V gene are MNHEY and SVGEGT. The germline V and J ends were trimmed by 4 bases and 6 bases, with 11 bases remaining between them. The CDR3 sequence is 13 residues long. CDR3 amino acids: CASSWLSYDTQYF. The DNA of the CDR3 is TGTGCCAGCAGTTGGCTTAGCTACGATACGCAGTATTTT.

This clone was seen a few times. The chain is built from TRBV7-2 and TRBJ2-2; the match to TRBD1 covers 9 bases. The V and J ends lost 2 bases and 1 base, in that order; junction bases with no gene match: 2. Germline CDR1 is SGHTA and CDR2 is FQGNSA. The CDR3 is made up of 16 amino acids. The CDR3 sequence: CASSLWGQGNTGELFF. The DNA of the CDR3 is TGTGCCAGCAGCTTATGGGGACAGGGGAACACCGGGGAGCTGTTTTTT. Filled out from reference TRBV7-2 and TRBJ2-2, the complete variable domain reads GAGVSQSPSNKVTEKGKDVELRCDPISGHTALYWYRQSLGQGLEFLIYFQGNSAPDKSGLPSDRFSAERTGGSVSTLTIQRTQQEDSAVYLCASSLWGQGNTGELFFGEGSRLTVL.

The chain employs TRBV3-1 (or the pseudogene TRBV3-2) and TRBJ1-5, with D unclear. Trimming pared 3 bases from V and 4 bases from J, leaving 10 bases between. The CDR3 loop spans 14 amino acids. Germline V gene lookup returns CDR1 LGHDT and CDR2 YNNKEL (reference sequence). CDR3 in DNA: TGTGCCAGCAGCCAGGGCAGACTAAATCAGCCCCAGCATTTT. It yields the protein CASSQGRLNQPQHF.

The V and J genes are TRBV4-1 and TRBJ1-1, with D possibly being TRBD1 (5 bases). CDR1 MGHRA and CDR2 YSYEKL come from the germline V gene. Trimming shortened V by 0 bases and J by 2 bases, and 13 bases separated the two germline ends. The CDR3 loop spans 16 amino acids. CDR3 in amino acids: CASSQDQDIFNTEAFF. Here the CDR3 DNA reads TGCGCCAGCAGCCAAGATCAGGACATATTCAACACTGAAGCTTTCTTT.

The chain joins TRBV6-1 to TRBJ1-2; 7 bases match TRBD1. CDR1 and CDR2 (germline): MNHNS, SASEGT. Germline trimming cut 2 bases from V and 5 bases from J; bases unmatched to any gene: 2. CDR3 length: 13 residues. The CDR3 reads CASSERTGYGYTF. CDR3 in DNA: TGTGCCAGCAGTGAACGGACAGGATATGGCTACACCTTC.

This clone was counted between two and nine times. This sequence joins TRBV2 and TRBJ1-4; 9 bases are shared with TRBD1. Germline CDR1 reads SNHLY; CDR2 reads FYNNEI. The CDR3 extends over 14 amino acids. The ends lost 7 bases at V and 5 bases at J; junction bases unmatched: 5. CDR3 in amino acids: CASKLDRGNEKLFF. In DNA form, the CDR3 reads TGTGCCAGCAAACTGGACAGGGGAAATGAAAAACTGTTTTTT.

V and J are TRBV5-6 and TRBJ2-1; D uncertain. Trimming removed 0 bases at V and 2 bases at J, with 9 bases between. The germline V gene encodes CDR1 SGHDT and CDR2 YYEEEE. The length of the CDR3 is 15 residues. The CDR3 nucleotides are TGTGCCAGCAGCTTGGGTCTATTTACCTACAATGAGCAGTTCTTC. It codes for CASSLGLFTYNEQFF.

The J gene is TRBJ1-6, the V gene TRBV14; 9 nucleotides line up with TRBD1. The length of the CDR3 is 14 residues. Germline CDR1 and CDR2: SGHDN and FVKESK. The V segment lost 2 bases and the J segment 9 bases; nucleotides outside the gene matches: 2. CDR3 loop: CASSQTGGISPLHF. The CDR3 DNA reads TGTGCCAGCAGCCAAACAGGGGGCATTTCACCCCTCCACTTT.

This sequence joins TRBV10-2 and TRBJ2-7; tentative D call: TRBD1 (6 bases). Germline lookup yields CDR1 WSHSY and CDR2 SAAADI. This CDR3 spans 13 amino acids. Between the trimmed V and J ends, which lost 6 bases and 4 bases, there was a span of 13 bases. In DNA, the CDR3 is TGCGCCAGCAGCCCCGGACAGATTTACGAGCAGTACTTC. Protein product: CASSPGQIYEQYF.

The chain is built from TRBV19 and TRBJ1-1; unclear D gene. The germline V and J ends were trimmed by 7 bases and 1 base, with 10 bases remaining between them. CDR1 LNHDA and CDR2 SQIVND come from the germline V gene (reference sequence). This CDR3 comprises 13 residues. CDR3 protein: CASMRATNTEAFF. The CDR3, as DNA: TGTGCCAGTATGAGGGCTACGAACACTGAAGCTTTCTTT. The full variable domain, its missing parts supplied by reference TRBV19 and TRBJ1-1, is DGGITQSPKYLFRKEGQNVTLSCEQNLNHDAMYWYRQDPGQGLRLIYYSQIVNDFQKGDIAEGYSVSREKKESFPLTVTSAQKNPTAFYLCASMRATNTEAFFGQGTRLTVV.

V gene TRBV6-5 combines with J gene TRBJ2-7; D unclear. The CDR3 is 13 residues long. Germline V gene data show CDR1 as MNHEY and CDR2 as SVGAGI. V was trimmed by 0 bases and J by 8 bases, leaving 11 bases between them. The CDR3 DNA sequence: TGTGCCAGCAGTTACTCGAACCTAGTTAAGCAGTACGTC. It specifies CASSYSNLVKQYV.

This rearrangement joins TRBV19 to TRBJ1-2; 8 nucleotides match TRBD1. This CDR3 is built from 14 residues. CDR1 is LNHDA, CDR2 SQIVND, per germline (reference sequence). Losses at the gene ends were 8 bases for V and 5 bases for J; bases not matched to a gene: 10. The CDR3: CASRRTGSNYGYTF. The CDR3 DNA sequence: TGTGCCAGTCGCCGGACAGGGTCAAATTATGGCTACACCTTC.

CDR3 in amino acids: CGTDRGSPYEQYF. Written as DNA, the CDR3 is TGTGGCACGGACAGGGGTTCCCCCTACGAGCAGTACTTC. The chain links TRBV6-5 to TRBJ2-7, with 9 bases aligning to TRBD1. Looked up from germline, CDR1 is MNHEY and CDR2 is SVGAGI. The CDR3 sequence is 13 residues long.

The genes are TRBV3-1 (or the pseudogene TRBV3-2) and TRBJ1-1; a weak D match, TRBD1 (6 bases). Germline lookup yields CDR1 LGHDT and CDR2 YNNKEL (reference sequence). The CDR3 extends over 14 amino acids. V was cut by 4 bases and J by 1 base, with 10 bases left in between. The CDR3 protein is CASSPSQGNTEAFF. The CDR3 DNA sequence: TGTGCCAGCAGCCCGTCACAGGGGAACACTGAAGCTTTCTTT.

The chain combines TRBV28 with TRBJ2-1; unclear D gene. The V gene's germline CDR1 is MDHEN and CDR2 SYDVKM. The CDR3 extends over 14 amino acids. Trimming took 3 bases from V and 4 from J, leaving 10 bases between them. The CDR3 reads CASSLIPRYNEQFF. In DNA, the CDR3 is TGTGCCAGCAGTTTGATCCCCAGGTACAATGAGCAGTTCTTC.

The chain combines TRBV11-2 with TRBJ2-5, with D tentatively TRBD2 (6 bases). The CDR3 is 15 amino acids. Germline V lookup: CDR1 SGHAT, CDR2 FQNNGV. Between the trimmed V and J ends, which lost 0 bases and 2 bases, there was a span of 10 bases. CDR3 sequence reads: CASSLERGTQETQYF. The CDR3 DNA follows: TGTGCCAGCAGCTTAGAACGGGGGACTCAAGAGACCCAGTACTTC. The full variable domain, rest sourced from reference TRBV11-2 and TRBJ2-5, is EAGVAQSPRYKIIEKRQSVAFWCNPISGHATLYWYQQILGQGPKLLIQFQNNGVVDDSQLPKDRFSAERLKGVDSTLKIQPAKLEDSAVYLCASSLERGTQETQYFGPGTRLLVL.

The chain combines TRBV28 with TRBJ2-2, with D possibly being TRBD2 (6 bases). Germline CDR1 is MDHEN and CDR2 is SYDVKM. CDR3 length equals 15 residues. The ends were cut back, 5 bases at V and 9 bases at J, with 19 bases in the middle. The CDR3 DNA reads TGTGCCAGCAGTGCCCCAGGACTACCCCACCGGGAGCTGTTTTTT. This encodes CASSAPGLPHRELFF.

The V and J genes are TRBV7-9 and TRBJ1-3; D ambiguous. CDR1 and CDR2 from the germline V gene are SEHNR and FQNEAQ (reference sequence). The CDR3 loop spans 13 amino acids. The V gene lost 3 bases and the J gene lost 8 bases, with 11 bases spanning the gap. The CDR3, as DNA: TGTGCCAGCAGCTTCGGGAGGGTCCACACCATATATTTT. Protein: CASSFGRVHTIYF.

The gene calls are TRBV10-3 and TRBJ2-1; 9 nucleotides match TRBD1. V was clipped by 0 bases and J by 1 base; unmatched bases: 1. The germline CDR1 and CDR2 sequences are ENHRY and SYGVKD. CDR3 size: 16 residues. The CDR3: CAISESGTGSYNEQFF. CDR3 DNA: TGTGCCATCAGTGAGTCGGGGACAGGGTCCTACAATGAGCAGTTCTTC.

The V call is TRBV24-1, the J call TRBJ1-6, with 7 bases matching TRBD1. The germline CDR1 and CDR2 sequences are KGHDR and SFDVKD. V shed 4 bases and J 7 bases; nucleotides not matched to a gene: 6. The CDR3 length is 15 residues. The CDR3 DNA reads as TGTGCCACCAGTGACAACAGGGGAGGCAATTCACCCCTCCACTTT. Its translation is CATSDNRGGNSPLHF.

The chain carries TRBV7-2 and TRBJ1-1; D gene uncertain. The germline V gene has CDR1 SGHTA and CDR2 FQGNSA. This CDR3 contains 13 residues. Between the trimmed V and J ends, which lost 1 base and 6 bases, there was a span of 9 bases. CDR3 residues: CASSLGPGAEAFF. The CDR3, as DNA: TGTGCCAGCAGCTTAGGCCCGGGAGCTGAAGCTTTCTTT.

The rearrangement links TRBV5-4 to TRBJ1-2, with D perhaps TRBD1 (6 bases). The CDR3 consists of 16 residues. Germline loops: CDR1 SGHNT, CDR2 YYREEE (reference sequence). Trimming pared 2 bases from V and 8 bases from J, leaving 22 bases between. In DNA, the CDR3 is TGTGCCAGCAGCTTAGATGGACAGCCTGGTCCCGGCGGCTACACCTTC. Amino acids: CASSLDGQPGPGGYTF. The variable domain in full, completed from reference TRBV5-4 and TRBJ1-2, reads ETGVTQSPTHLIKTRGQQVTLRCSSQSGHNTVSWYQQALGQGPQFIFQYYREEENGRGNFPPRFSGLQFPNYSSELNVNALELDDSALYLCASSLDGQPGPGGYTFGSGTRLTVV.

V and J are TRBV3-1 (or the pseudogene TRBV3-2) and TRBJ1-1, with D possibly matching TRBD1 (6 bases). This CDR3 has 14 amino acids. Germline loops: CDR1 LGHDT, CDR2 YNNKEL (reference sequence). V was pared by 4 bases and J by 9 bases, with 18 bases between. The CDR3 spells CASSPPQGTGKAFF. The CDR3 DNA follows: TGTGCCAGCAGCCCTCCGCAGGGGACGGGGAAAGCTTTCTTT.

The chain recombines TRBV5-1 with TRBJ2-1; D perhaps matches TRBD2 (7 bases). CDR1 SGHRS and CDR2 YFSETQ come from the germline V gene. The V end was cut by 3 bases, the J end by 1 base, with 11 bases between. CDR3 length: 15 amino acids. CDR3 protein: CASSSRGASYNEQFF. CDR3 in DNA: TGCGCCAGCAGCTCTCGGGGGGCGTCCTACAATGAGCAGTTCTTC. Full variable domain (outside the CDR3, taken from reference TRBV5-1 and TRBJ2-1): KAGVTQTPRYLIKTRGQQVTLSCSPISGHRSVSWYQQTPGQGLQFLFEYFSETQRNKGNFPGRFSGRQFSNSRSEMNVSTLELGDSALYLCASSSRGASYNEQFFGPGTRLTVL.

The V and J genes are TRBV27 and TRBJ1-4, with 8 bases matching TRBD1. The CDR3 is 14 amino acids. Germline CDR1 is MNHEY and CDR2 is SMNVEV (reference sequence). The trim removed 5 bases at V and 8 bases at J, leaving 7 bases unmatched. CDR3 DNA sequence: TGTGCCAGCAGTCCGACAGGGGCGGGCGAAAAACTGTTTTTT. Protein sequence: CASSPTGAGEKLFF.

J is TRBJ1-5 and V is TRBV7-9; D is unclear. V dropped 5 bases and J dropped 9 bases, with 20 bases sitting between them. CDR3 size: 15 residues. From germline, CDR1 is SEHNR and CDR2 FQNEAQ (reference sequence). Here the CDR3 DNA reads TGTGCCAGCAGCGACCACCGGGAACCGGAGGTGCCCCAGCATTTT. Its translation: CASSDHREPEVPQHF.

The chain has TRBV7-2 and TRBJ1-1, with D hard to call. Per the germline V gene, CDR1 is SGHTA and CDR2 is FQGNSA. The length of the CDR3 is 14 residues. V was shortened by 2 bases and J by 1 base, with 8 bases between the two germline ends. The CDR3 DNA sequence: TGTGCCAGCAGCTTACACCAGGCGAACACTGAAGCTTTCTTT. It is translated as CASSLHQANTEAFF.

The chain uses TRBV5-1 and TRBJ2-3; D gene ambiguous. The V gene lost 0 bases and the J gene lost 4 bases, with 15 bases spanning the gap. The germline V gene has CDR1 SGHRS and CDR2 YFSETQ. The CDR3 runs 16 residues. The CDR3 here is CASSLGSDAGADTQYF. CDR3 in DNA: TGCGCCAGCAGCTTGGGGAGCGACGCTGGAGCAGATACGCAGTATTTT. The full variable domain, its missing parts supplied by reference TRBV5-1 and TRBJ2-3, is KAGVTQTPRYLIKTRGQQVTLSCSPISGHRSVSWYQQTPGQGLQFLFEYFSETQRNKGNFPGRFSGRQFSNSRSEMNVSTLELGDSALYLCASSLGSDAGADTQYFGPGTRLTVL.